The 12 T cell receptor beta chains presented below share a single source sample, sequenced in a study of blood T cell repertoires in COVID-19. The protocol was immunoSEQ multiplex PCR, while the TCRdb copy is restricted to in-frame clones and leaves out a portion. The sample consists of some 150,000 clones, around three quarters of them appearing once. Sequencing input: peripheral blood. These receptors originate from a man older than 75 with acute or convalescent COVID-19.

J is TRBJ1-1 and V is TRBV18; D not certain. CDR1 and CDR2 from the germline V gene are KGHSH and LQKENI. The CDR3 consists of 15 residues. The V end lost 0 bases, the J end lost 1 base, and 9 bases lay between the germline ends. CDR3 nucleotide sequence: TGTGCCAGCTCACCACCGTATGAGGGGAACACTGAAGCTTTCTTT. Its translation is CASSPPYEGNTEAFF.

This chain connects TRBV19 to TRBJ2-5; D unresolved. The CDR3 is made up of 13 amino acids. V dropped 3 bases and J dropped 3 bases, with 8 bases sitting between them. Germline V CDR1 and CDR2: LNHDA, SQIVND (reference sequence). CDR3 DNA: TGTGCCAGTAGTATTGAAACTGAAGAGACCCAGTACTTC. Translated, it gives CASSIETEETQYF.

Comments on this clone: Within the sample, other DNA sequences also encode this same CDR3. The chain uses TRBV29-1 and TRBJ1-5, with D unclear. Germline V CDR1 and CDR2: SQVTM, ANQGSEA. The V and J ends lost 0 bases and 6 bases respectively, with 9 bases between them. This CDR3 comprises 13 residues. CDR3 loop: CSVEEPIGQPQHF. CDR3 nucleotides: TGCAGCGTTGAAGAACCAATCGGTCAGCCCCAGCATTTT.

CDR3 in amino acids: CASSLGTGGREQFF. The DNA for the CDR3 is TGTGCCAGCAGCCTCGGGACAGGGGGCCGGGAGCAGTTCTTC. This chain uses TRBV11-2 with TRBJ2-1; TRBD1 agrees at 12 bases. J gave up 10 bases and V 5 bases, and 6 bases lay outside the gene matches. Germline loops: CDR1 SGHAT, CDR2 FQNNGV. The CDR3 totals 14 residues. The variable domain in full, with the rest retrieved from reference TRBV11-2 and TRBJ2-1, is EAGVAQSPRYKIIEKRQSVAFWCNPISGHATLYWYQQILGQGPKLLIQFQNNGVVDDSQLPKDRFSAERLKGVDSTLKIQPAKLEDSAVYLCASSLGTGGREQFFGPGTRLTVL.

The gene calls are TRBV18 and TRBJ1-4; TRBD1 matches at 8 bases. The CDR3 length is 14 residues. Trimming cost V 4 bases and J 5 bases; bases outside gene matches: 3. CDR1 is KGHSH and CDR2 is LQKENI in the germline V gene. CDR3 loop: CASSLTGENEKLFF. CDR3 in DNA: TGTGCCAGCTCACTGACAGGGGAAAATGAAAAACTGTTTTTT.

The rearrangement joins TRBV29-1 to TRBJ2-2; 11 nucleotides line up with TRBD1. Trimming at V came to 5 bases and at J to 4 bases, leaving 6 bases not matched to a gene. The CDR3 loop spans 15 amino acids. Germline V lookup: CDR1 SQVTM, CDR2 ANQGSEA. CDR3 protein: CSVSRDRGFTGELFF. The CDR3 DNA sequence: TGCAGCGTTAGCCGGGACAGGGGGTTCACCGGGGAGCTGTTTTTT.

This clone has a handful of counts. The chain carries TRBV24-1 and TRBJ2-2, with 8 bases that match TRBD1. This CDR3 comprises 17 residues. The germline CDR1 and CDR2 sequences are KGHDR and SFDVKD. Trimming cost V 0 bases and J 6 bases; bases outside gene matches: 8. The CDR3 DNA is TGTGCCACCAGTGATTTGCCGGGCAGGGGGCAGGCCGGGGAGCTGTTTTTT. Translating it yields CATSDLPGRGQAGELFF.

The rearrangement joins TRBV19 to TRBJ1-1; D unclear. Trimming took off 5 bases at V and 1 base at J, with 11 bases between the two ends. Germline V gene sequence: CDR1 LNHDA, CDR2 SQIVND (reference sequence). The CDR3 covers 14 residues. CDR3 DNA sequence: TGTGCCAGTAGTGGCCCGCGGGCGAACACTGAAGCTTTCTTT. Protein: CASSGPRANTEAFF.

The chain has TRBV6-5 and TRBJ1-5; D might be TRBD1 (6 bases). V shed 6 bases and J shed 12 bases, with 21 bases lying between them. Germline assignment: CDR1 MNHEY and CDR2 SVGAGI. This CDR3 spans 14 amino acids. In DNA form, the CDR3 reads TGTGCCAGCAGCCCGCTCGGGGGGCAGGACGTCCAGCATTTT. The encoded protein is CASSPLGGQDVQHF.

The chain links TRBV5-6 to TRBJ1-1; D unclear. V was pared by 5 bases and J by 4 bases, with 12 bases between. Per germline, CDR1 SGHDT and CDR2 YYEEEE. The length of the CDR3 is 13 residues. The CDR3 sequence: CASRRGYVTEAFF. CDR3 bases: TGTGCCAGCAGGAGAGGGTACGTCACTGAAGCTTTCTTT.

The rearrangement joins TRBV11-2 to TRBJ2-5, with 15 bases matching TRBD2. The germline CDR1 and CDR2 sequences are SGHAT and FQNNGV. This CDR3 region has 17 residues. V shed 5 bases and J 4 bases; nucleotides not matched to a gene: 8. CDR3 sequence reads: CASSTGTSGGPGETQYF. The CDR3 region has the DNA TGTGCCAGCAGCACCGGGACTAGCGGGGGGCCGGGAGAGACCCAGTACTTC.

CDR3 residues: CASSEIGTNSYEQYF. CDR3 sequence (DNA): TGTGCCAGCAGTGAAATCGGGACAAACTCCTACGAGCAGTACTTC. V usage is TRBV6-1 and J usage is TRBJ2-7; weak D call: TRBD1 (6 bases). The CDR3 extends over 15 amino acids. Germline CDR1 is MNHNS and CDR2 is SASEGT. The V gene lost 2 bases and the J gene lost 0 bases, with 11 bases spanning the gap.